The next 10 T cell receptor beta chains were all read from a single sample in a study of blood T cell repertoires in COVID-19. Sequenced by immunoSEQ multiplex PCR; TCRdb stores in-frame clones only, minus some. Counted here are roughly 410,000 clones, about 89% occurring once; the ten biggest clones make up roughly 2%. The sample taken for sequencing was peripheral blood. The receptors shown here come from a woman in her sixties with COVID-19, enrolled during active disease.

The rearrangement links TRBV7-3 to TRBJ2-3; TRBD2 matches 10 bases. V shed 1 base, J shed 1 base, and the junction held 5 bases outside the gene matches. There are 17 residues in the CDR3. Germline assignment: CDR1 SGHTA and CDR2 FQGTGA. The CDR3 nucleotides are TGTGCCAGCAGCTTAATGACAGCGGGGGGGCGCACAGATACGCAGTATTTT. As protein: CASSLMTAGGRTDTQYF.

In this sample, this clone turned up once. The J gene is TRBJ2-3, the V gene TRBV6-5, with 9 nucleotides matching TRBD2. The CDR3 loop spans 14 amino acids. Germline CDR1 and CDR2: MNHEY and SVGAGI. V gave up 7 bases and J gave up 2 bases; unmatched junction bases: 4. The CDR3 coding sequence is TGTGCCAGCAATAAGCGGGGGGACACAGATACGCAGTATTTT. This sequence encodes CASNKRGDTDTQYF.

V and J are TRBV5-5 and TRBJ1-5; a possible D gene is TRBD1 (5 bases). Trimming stripped 2 bases from V and 1 base from J, with 10 bases between. The CDR3 has 15 residues. The V gene's germline CDR1 is SGHKS and CDR2 YYEKEE (reference sequence). The CDR3 DNA reads TGTGCCAGCAGCTTTGGGCAGGGAAGCAATCAGCCCCAGCATTTT. Its protein is CASSFGQGSNQPQHF.

The V and J genes are TRBV4-2 and TRBJ2-5; 8 bases are a match to TRBD2. The germline gives CDR1 LGHNA, CDR2 YNFKEQ. V lost 4 bases and J lost 2; bases outside the gene matches: 3. This CDR3 is built from 14 residues. CDR3 bases: TGTGCCAGCAGCCTCCCGGGGGGGCAAGAGACCCAGTACTTC. Translation: CASSLPGGQETQYF.

CDR3 region: CASSFDRSPNYGYTF. Written as DNA, the CDR3 is TGTGCCAGCAGCTTTGACAGGTCCCCTAACTATGGCTACACCTTC. The rearrangement joins TRBV6-5 to TRBJ1-2; D perhaps matches TRBD1 (6 bases). Looked up from germline, CDR1 is MNHEY and CDR2 is SVGAGI. Trimming removed 6 bases from V and 0 bases from J, with 14 bases in between. The CDR3 spans 15 residues.

V and J are TRBV5-1 and TRBJ1-6; D is ambiguous. The CDR3 is 13 amino acids. V was shortened by 1 base and J by 7 bases, with 6 bases between the two germline ends. Germline CDR1 SGHRS, CDR2 YFSETQ. The CDR3 region is CASSLTRNSPLHF. The CDR3, as DNA: TGCGCCAGCAGCTTGACGCGGAATTCACCCCTCCACTTT.

This sequence joins TRBV5-4 and TRBJ2-3, with D perhaps matching TRBD1 (5 bases). The length of the CDR3 is 13 residues. V shed 0 bases and J shed 6 bases, with 8 bases lying between them. CDR1 SGHNT and CDR2 YYREEE come from the germline V gene (reference sequence). CDR3 loop: CASSLVSGDTQYF. CDR3 DNA: TGTGCCAGCAGCTTGGTGTCAGGGGATACGCAGTATTTT.

The chain carries TRBV2 and TRBJ2-2, with 7 bases fitting TRBD2. V dropped 4 bases and J dropped 2; count of bases not matched to a gene: 4. The CDR3 is 15 amino acids. The germline gives CDR1 SNHLY, CDR2 FYNNEI. The CDR3: CASSGRGENTGELFF. The CDR3 region has the DNA TGTGCCAGCAGTGGCCGGGGGGAAAACACCGGGGAGCTGTTTTTT.

V usage is TRBV19 and J usage is TRBJ1-5; 9 bases match TRBD1. Germline V gives CDR1 LNHDA, CDR2 SQIVND (reference sequence). V lost 4 bases and J lost 5; bases outside the gene matches: 9. The CDR3 loop spans 16 amino acids. Here the CDR3 DNA reads TGTGCCAGTAGTAAAAGGGCGGGACAGGGAGATCAGCCCCAGCATTTT. Its protein is CASSKRAGQGDQPQHF.

The chain carries TRBV11-2 and TRBJ1-4; 12 nucleotides align to TRBD1. Germline-derived CDR1 and CDR2 are SGHAT and FQNNGV. CDR3 length: 19 residues. V lost 5 bases, J lost 7 bases, and 17 bases stayed unmatched. CDR3 sequence (DNA): TGTGCCAGCAGCAAACGTTTGGGGACAGGGGGCCCATCAAGTGAAAAACTGTTTTTT. Translating gives CASSKRLGTGGPSSEKLFF.